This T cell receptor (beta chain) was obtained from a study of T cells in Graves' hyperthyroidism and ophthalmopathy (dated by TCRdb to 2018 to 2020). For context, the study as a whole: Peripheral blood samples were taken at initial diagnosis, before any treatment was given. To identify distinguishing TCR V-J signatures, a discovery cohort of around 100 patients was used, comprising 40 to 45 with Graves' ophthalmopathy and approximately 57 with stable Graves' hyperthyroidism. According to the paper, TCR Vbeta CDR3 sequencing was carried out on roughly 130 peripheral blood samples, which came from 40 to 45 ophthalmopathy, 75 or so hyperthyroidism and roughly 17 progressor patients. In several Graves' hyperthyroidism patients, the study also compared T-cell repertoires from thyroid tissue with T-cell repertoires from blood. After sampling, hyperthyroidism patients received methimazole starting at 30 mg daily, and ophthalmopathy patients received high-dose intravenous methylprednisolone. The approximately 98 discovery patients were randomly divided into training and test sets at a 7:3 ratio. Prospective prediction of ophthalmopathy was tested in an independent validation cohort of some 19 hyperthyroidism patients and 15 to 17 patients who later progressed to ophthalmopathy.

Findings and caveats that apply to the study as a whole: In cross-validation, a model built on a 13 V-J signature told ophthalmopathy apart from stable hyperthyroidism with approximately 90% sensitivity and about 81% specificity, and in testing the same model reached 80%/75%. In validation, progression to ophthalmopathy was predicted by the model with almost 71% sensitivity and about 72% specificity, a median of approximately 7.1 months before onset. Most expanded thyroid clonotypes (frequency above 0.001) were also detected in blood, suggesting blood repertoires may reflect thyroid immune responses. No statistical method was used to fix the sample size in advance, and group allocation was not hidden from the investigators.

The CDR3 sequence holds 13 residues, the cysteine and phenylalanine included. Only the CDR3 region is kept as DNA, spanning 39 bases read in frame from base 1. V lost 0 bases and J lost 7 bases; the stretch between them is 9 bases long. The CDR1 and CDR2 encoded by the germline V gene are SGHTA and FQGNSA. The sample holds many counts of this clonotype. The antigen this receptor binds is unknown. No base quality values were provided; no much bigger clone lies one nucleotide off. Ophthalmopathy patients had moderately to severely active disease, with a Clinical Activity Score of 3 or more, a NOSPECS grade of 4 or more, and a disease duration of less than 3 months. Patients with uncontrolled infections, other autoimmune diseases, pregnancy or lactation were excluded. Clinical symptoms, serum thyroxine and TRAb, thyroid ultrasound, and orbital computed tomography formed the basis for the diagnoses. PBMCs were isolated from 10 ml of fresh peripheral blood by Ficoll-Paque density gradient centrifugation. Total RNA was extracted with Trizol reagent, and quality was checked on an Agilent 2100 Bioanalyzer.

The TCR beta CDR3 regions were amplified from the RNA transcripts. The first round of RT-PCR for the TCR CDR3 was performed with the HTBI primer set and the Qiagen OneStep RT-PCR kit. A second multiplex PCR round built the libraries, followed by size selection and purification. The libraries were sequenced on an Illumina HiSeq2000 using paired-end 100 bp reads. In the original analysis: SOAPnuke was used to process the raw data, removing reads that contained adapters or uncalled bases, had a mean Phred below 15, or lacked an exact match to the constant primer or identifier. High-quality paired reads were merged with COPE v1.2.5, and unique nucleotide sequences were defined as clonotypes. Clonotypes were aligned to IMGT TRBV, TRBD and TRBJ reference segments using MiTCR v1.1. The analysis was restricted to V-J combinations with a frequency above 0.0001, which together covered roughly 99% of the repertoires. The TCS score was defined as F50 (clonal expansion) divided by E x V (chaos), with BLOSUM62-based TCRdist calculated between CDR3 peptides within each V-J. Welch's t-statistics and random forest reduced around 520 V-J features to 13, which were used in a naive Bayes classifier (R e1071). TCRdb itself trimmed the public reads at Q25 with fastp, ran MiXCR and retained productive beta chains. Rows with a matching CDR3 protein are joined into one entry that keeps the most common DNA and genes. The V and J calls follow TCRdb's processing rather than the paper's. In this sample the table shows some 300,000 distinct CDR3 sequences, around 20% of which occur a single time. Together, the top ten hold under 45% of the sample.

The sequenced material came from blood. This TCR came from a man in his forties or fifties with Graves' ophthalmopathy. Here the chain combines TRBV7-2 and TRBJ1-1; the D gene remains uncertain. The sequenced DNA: TGTGCCAGCAGCTTAGCTGGCGCAAGTGAAGCTTTCTTT. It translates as CASSLAGASEAFF.